One and the same sample provided the 13 T cell receptor beta chains below, sequenced in a study of blood T cell repertoires in COVID-19. The data were produced by immunoSEQ multiplex PCR, yet TCRdb's version contains in-frame clones alone and is incomplete. Of about 270,000 clones in the sample, about nine tenths were seen once. The sample was peripheral blood. These receptors were collected from a middle-aged man with active or convalescent COVID-19.

The rearrangement joins TRBV5-1 to TRBJ2-2; 7 nucleotides line up with TRBD1. The CDR3 contains 17 residues. Germline V gene data show CDR1 as SGHRS and CDR2 as YFSETQ. With V trimmed by 3 bases and J by 0 bases, 8 bases remained unmatched. Written as DNA, the CDR3 is TGCGCCAGCAGCTCCTCGGAAACAGGGGCGAACACCGGGGAGCTGTTTTTT. It translates to CASSSSETGANTGELFF.

This sequence joins TRBV11-3 and TRBJ2-7, with D possibly TRBD2 on 5 matching bases. CDR3 length: 18 amino acids. Trimming stripped 1 base from V and 3 bases from J, with 22 bases between. Germline V lookup: CDR1 SGHNT, CDR2 YENEEA. The CDR3, as DNA: TGTGCCAGCAGCTTAGTCGGGGAAACCGATCATCCGTACTACGAGCAGTACTTC. Translated: CASSLVGETDHPYYEQYF.

This clone was detected a few times. This rearrangement joins TRBV18 to TRBJ1-2; possibly TRBD1 for D (5 bases). Trimming stripped 4 bases from V and 3 bases from J, with 15 bases between. Looked up from germline, CDR1 is KGHSH and CDR2 is LQKENI. There are 15 residues in the CDR3. This chain's CDR3 is CASSRSSREDYGYTF. CDR3 DNA sequence: TGTGCCAGCTCACGGTCCTCCAGGGAAGACTATGGCTACACCTTC.

This clone was seen a single time. The chain links TRBV5-1 to TRBJ1-2; 9 bases line up with TRBD1. The V gene end was trimmed by 1 base and the J gene end by 4 bases; junction bases not matched to a gene: 11. The V gene's germline CDR1 is SGHRS and CDR2 YFSETQ. The CDR3 totals 17 residues. The CDR3 bases are TGCGCCAGCAGCTTGACTCCGGGACAGGGATCTTTCTATGGCTACACCTTC. Translating gives CASSLTPGQGSFYGYTF.

Note on this clone: Other DNA sequences in the sample encode the same CDR3. J is TRBJ2-5 and V is TRBV19, with D perhaps TRBD2 (6 bases). The germline V gene has CDR1 LNHDA and CDR2 SQIVND (reference sequence). The CDR3 runs 15 residues. Trimming shortened V by 4 bases and J by 5 bases, and 17 bases separated the two germline ends. The CDR3 DNA reads as TGTGCCAGTAGTACCGGGACCCAAGGAGGGGAGACCCAGTACTTC. It is translated as CASSTGTQGGETQYF. The complete variable domain, with remaining parts taken from reference TRBV19 and TRBJ2-5, reads DGGITQSPKYLFRKEGQNVTLSCEQNLNHDAMYWYRQDPGQGLRLIYYSQIVNDFQKGDIAEGYSVSREKKESFPLTVTSAQKNPTAFYLCASSTGTQGGETQYFGPGTRLLVL.

The chain couples TRBV11-1 to TRBJ1-6, with D perhaps matching TRBD1 (6 bases). The V gene lost 3 bases and the J gene lost 4 bases, with 10 bases spanning the gap. The V gene's germline CDR1 is SGHAT and CDR2 FQDESV (reference sequence). This CDR3 has 15 residues. The CDR3 reads CASSLDSLYNSPLHF. In nucleotides, the CDR3 is TGTGCCAGCAGCTTGGACAGTTTGTATAATTCACCCCTCCACTTT.

V usage is TRBV5-1 and J usage is TRBJ1-1, with TRBD1 matching 7 bases. The trim removed 0 bases at V and 6 bases at J, leaving 14 bases unmatched. CDR3 length: 17 residues. Germline assignment: CDR1 SGHRS and CDR2 YFSETQ. CDR3 protein: CASSLGTRLQGFAEAFF. The CDR3 DNA reads as TGCGCCAGCAGCTTGGGTACCAGATTACAGGGGTTCGCTGAAGCTTTCTTT.

The gene calls are TRBV5-1 and TRBJ1-1; 8 nucleotides line up with TRBD1. This CDR3 contains 14 residues. J gave up 7 bases and V 2 bases, and 7 bases lay outside the gene matches. Per the germline V gene, CDR1 is SGHRS and CDR2 is YFSETQ. The chain's CDR3 is CASSLTTGAGEAFF. CDR3 coding DNA: TGCGCCAGCAGCTTAACGACAGGGGCCGGTGAAGCTTTCTTT.

The chain has TRBV4-1 and TRBJ1-6; weak D call: TRBD1 (5 bases). Trimming took off 0 bases at V and 10 bases at J, with 13 bases between the two ends. Germline V gives CDR1 MGHRA, CDR2 YSYEKL. The length of the CDR3 is 15 residues. The CDR3 here is CASSQESGVSSPLHF. The CDR3 DNA sequence: TGCGCCAGCAGCCAAGAGTCGGGGGTATCATCACCCCTCCACTTT.

The chain is built from TRBV9 and TRBJ1-3, with unresolved D. The V end was cut by 2 bases, the J end by 0 bases, with 9 bases between. The CDR3 spans 15 residues. In germline, CDR1 is SGDLS, CDR2 YYNGEE. CDR3 loop: CASSVEQSSGNTIYF. Here the CDR3 DNA reads TGTGCCAGCAGCGTTGAACAAAGCTCTGGAAACACCATATATTTT.

This rearrangement joins TRBV28 to TRBJ1-5; 11 positions agree with TRBD1. With V trimmed by 5 bases and J by 4 bases, 13 bases remained unmatched. This CDR3 has 18 amino acids. The germline V gene encodes CDR1 MDHEN and CDR2 SYDVKM. The DNA of the CDR3 is TGTGCCAGCAGTCCAAACCCTGGACAGGGGGCACGGAATCAGCCCCAGCATTTT. It is translated as CASSPNPGQGARNQPQHF.

This chain joins TRBV9 and TRBJ2-1, with 9 bases that match TRBD1. The CDR3 extends over 15 amino acids. The germline V gene encodes CDR1 SGDLS and CDR2 YYNGEE. V trimming: 3 bases; J trimming: 3 bases; junction bases outside the gene matches: 4. CDR3 sequence: CASSAGQGNYNEQFF. CDR3 sequence (DNA): TGTGCCAGCAGCGCGGGACAGGGTAACTACAATGAGCAGTTCTTC.

The chain carries TRBV6-2 or TRBV6-3 and TRBJ2-7; 9 bases fit TRBD1. CDR3 length equals 16 residues. Trimming took 6 bases from V and 4 from J; bases not matched to a gene: 13. The germline gives CDR1 MNHEY, CDR2 SVGEGT. CDR3 sequence (DNA): TGTGCCAGCAGCCCTTTCGAACCGGGACAGGGATACGAGCAGTACTTC. It yields the protein CASSPFEPGQGYEQYF.